The 30 T cell receptor beta chains below were found in one sample sequenced in a study of cytomegalovirus exposure and HLA in healthy donors. PCR used 60 Vbeta primers and 13 Jbeta primers. Repertoires were generated with immunoSEQ multiplex PCR, while TCRdb's copy carries only in-frame clones and drops some. The data contain some 100,000 clones, around 83% of them singletons. The sample taken for sequencing was PBMCs. Receptors were obtained from a woman aged 18-30 years in good health and CMV-seronegative.

The chain carries TRBV25-1 and TRBJ2-5; a possible D gene is TRBD2 (5 bases). V lost 4 bases and J lost 1, with 10 bases in between. This CDR3 has 14 residues. Germline assignment: CDR1 MGHDK and CDR2 SYGVNS. In DNA, the CDR3 is TGTGCCAGCAGTGGGTACACTAGCCAAGAGACCCAGTACTTC. This gives the protein CASSGYTSQETQYF.

The chain employs TRBV6-5 and TRBJ1-1; possible D gene TRBD1, 6 bases. Trimming stripped 7 bases from V and 4 bases from J, with 16 bases between. The germline V gene has CDR1 MNHEY and CDR2 SVGAGI. The CDR3 has 14 residues. CDR3 coding DNA: TGTGCCAGCAACTTAGGGGGTAGGGGCACTGAAGCTTTCTTT. Its protein is CASNLGGRGTEAFF.

This chain connects TRBV7-2 to TRBJ2-3; 9 positions agree with TRBD2. The V and J ends lost 3 bases and 9 bases, in that order; junction bases with no gene match: 7. Germline CDR1 is SGHTA and CDR2 is FQGNSA. The CDR3 has 14 residues. CDR3 amino acids: CASSLSLSGGTQYF. The CDR3 nucleotides are TGTGCCAGCAGCTTGTCGCTAAGCGGGGGGACGCAGTATTTT.

The rearrangement joins TRBV5-1 to TRBJ2-1, with a tentative D call TRBD2 (6 bases). The CDR3 spans 14 residues. Germline CDR1 is SGHRS and CDR2 is YFSETQ. The V end lost 2 bases, the J end lost 5 bases, and 11 bases lay between the germline ends. The CDR3, as DNA: TGCGCCAGCAGCTTAGGCGGGATGAACAATGAGCAGTTCTTC. Translation gives CASSLGGMNNEQFF.

This clone was seen only once. This chain joins TRBV19 and TRBJ1-1; 8 bases agree with TRBD1. Trimming removed 5 bases from V and 10 bases from J; junction bases left unmatched: 6. The CDR3 extends over 12 amino acids. The germline CDR1 and CDR2 sequences are LNHDA and SQIVND (reference sequence). The CDR3 sequence: CASSANRGGAFF. As DNA, the CDR3 is TGTGCCAGTAGTGCGAACAGGGGGGGAGCTTTCTTT.

The V call is TRBV4-3, the J call TRBJ2-3, with D possibly being TRBD1 (6 bases). CDR1 is LGHNA and CDR2 is YSLEER in the germline V gene. V lost 3 bases, J lost 8 bases, and 36 bases lay in between. The CDR3 sequence is 21 residues long. The CDR3: CASSHGDNRPQNLKTGGTQYF. The CDR3 nucleotides read TGCGCCAGCAGCCACGGGGACAACAGGCCGCAAAATCTAAAGACGGGCGGTACGCAGTATTTT.

The chain couples TRBV7-2 to TRBJ2-7, with D uncertain. V was trimmed by 1 base and J by 0 bases, leaving 10 bases between them. Germline CDR1 reads SGHTA; CDR2 reads FQGNSA. The CDR3 consists of 15 residues. CDR3 sequence (DNA): TGTGCCAGCAGCTTAGGAGGCGCCAGCTCCTACGAGCAGTACTTC. Translation gives CASSLGGASSYEQYF.

The chain couples TRBV7-9 to TRBJ1-2, with 9 bases fitting TRBD1. This CDR3 has 13 residues. J was trimmed by 4 bases and V by 8 bases; bases with no gene match: 5. Germline values: CDR1 SEHNR, CDR2 FQNEAQ (reference sequence). The CDR3 bases are TGTGCCAGCTCGGACAGGGGAATCTATGGCTACACCTTC. This gives the protein CASSDRGIYGYTF.

The chain employs TRBV10-3 and TRBJ2-3; D remains ambiguous. The CDR3 runs 13 residues. Germline values: CDR1 ENHRY, CDR2 SYGVKD. V lost 3 bases to trimming and J lost 2 bases, with 6 bases between them. CDR3 nucleotide sequence: TGTGCCATCAGTGATTCGGTCACAGATACGCAGTATTTT. Amino acid sequence: CAISDSVTDTQYF.

The chain is built from TRBV19 and TRBJ2-5, with 8 bases that match TRBD1. Judging by the DNA end, TRBJ2-7 fits better; the J call may be wrong. CDR3 size: 14 residues. The germline gives CDR1 LNHDA, CDR2 SQIVND (reference sequence). CDR3 sequence reads: CASSMDRESDEQYF. The CDR3 DNA reads as TGTGCCAGTAGTATGGACAGGGAGTCGGACGAGCAGTACTTC.

This clone was found once. The V call is TRBV5-4, the J call TRBJ2-1; 10 bases are a match to TRBD2. This CDR3 comprises 19 residues. The V gene end was trimmed by 0 bases and the J gene end by 0 bases; junction bases not matched to a gene: 9. CDR1 and CDR2 from the germline V gene are SGHNT and YYREEE (reference sequence). The DNA of the CDR3 is TGTGCCAGCAGCTTGGGCCTAGCGGGGGCCCCGAGCTCCTACAATGAGCAGTTCTTC. The encoded protein is CASSLGLAGAPSSYNEQFF.

The chain links TRBV7-9 to TRBJ1-3; D unclear. The CDR3 is made up of 17 amino acids. Trimming took off 1 base at V and 1 base at J, with 14 bases between the two ends. CDR1 is SEHNR and CDR2 is FQNEAQ in the germline V gene (reference sequence). The CDR3 nucleotides are TGTGCCAGCAGCTTAGTCGCCGGGGTGTGGTCTGGAAACACCATATATTTT. Its translation is CASSLVAGVWSGNTIYF.

V usage is TRBV28 and J usage is TRBJ1-5, with D possibly matching TRBD1 (5 bases). CDR3 size: 13 residues. Germline V lookup: CDR1 MDHEN, CDR2 SYDVKM. V dropped 6 bases and J dropped 9 bases, with 15 bases sitting between them. CDR3 DNA: TGTGCCAGCAGCCCCTCGGGACTAGGGCCCCAGCATTTT. Its translation is CASSPSGLGPQHF. Supplemented by reference TRBV28 and TRBJ1-5, the full variable domain reads DVKVTQSSRYLVKRTGEKVFLECVQDMDHENMFWYRQDPGLGLRLIYFSYDVKMKEKGDIPEGYSVSREKKERFSLILESASTNQTSMYLCASSPSGLGPQHFGDGTRLSIL.

This chain connects TRBV5-1 to TRBJ1-1; D is possibly TRBD1 (6 bases). The CDR3 is 14 amino acids. Trimming removed 9 bases at V and 4 bases at J, with 19 bases between. Germline V gives CDR1 SGHRS, CDR2 YFSETQ. In DNA form, the CDR3 reads TGCGCCAAACCGGGCGGGGGGCTCTGCACTGAAGCTTTCTTT. It encodes CAKPGGGLCTEAFF.

In DNA form, the CDR3 reads TGTGCCAGCAGTTTACTAGCGGGAGCCTACAATGAGCAGTTCTTC. Protein product: CASSLLAGAYNEQFF. The gene calls are TRBV27 and TRBJ2-1, with 10 bases identical to TRBD2. This CDR3 spans 15 amino acids. V was clipped by 2 bases and J by 2 bases; unmatched bases: 0. Germline lookup yields CDR1 MNHEY and CDR2 SMNVEV (reference sequence).

This sequence joins TRBV28 and TRBJ1-2; 7 bases are shared with TRBD1. The length of the CDR3 is 12 residues. Germline V gene data show CDR1 as MDHEN and CDR2 as SYDVKM. V was pared by 6 bases and J by 6 bases, with 4 bases of the junction left unmatched. CDR3 bases: TGTGCCAGCAGCACCGGGACAGATGGCTACACCTTC. Its protein is CASSTGTDGYTF.

This sequence joins TRBV11-2 and TRBJ2-6, with TRBD1 identical over 8 bases. CDR3 length: 18 residues. The V gene end was trimmed by 5 bases and the J gene end by 0 bases; junction bases not matched to a gene: 9. The V gene's germline CDR1 is SGHAT and CDR2 FQNNGV. The CDR3 DNA reads TGTGCCAGCAGCCTCCGACAGGGGCCCGGCTCTGGGGCCAACGTCCTGACTTTC. Amino acids: CASSLRQGPGSGANVLTF. The full variable domain, completed using reference TRBV11-2 and TRBJ2-6, is EAGVAQSPRYKIIEKRQSVAFWCNPISGHATLYWYQQILGQGPKLLIQFQNNGVVDDSQLPKDRFSAERLKGVDSTLKIQPAKLEDSAVYLCASSLRQGPGSGANVLTFGAGSRLTVL.

V is TRBV29-1 and J is TRBJ1-2; D is ambiguous. V was clipped by 6 bases and J by 8 bases, with 16 bases between them. This CDR3 region has 12 residues. Per germline, CDR1 SQVTM and CDR2 ANQGSEA. CDR3 bases: TGCAGCGTCCCATCGGTATCGGAGGGCTACACCTTC. This codes for CSVPSVSEGYTF.

The rearrangement joins TRBV6-5 to TRBJ2-7; 7 nucleotides agree with TRBD1. This CDR3 is 14 amino acids long. Trimming took 5 bases from V and 4 from J; bases not matched to a gene: 8. Per germline, CDR1 MNHEY and CDR2 SVGAGI. CDR3 amino acids: CASSPTGIRYEQYF. The CDR3 nucleotides read TGTGCCAGCAGTCCGACAGGGATACGGTACGAGCAGTACTTC.

V is TRBV27 and J is TRBJ2-7, with 11 bases lining up with TRBD2. The CDR3 extends over 18 amino acids. Germline V lookup: CDR1 MNHEY, CDR2 SMNVEV (reference sequence). V shed 4 bases and J 2 bases; nucleotides not matched to a gene: 13. The CDR3 sequence: CASSSNIPSGGLPYEQYF. CDR3 nucleotide sequence: TGTGCCAGCAGTTCCAATATCCCTAGCGGGGGGTTACCCTACGAGCAGTACTTC.

The rearrangement links TRBV5-6 to TRBJ2-7; tentatively, D is TRBD1 (6 bases). This CDR3 has 13 amino acids. Germline V lookup: CDR1 SGHDT, CDR2 YYEEEE. V was cut by 1 base and J by 3 bases, with 8 bases left in between. The chain's CDR3 is CASSLTGIYEQYF. In DNA, the CDR3 is TGTGCCAGCAGCTTGACAGGGATCTACGAGCAGTACTTC.

This chain uses TRBV19 with TRBJ2-7, with a possible D match to TRBD2 (6 bases). V was pared by 3 bases and J by 4 bases, with 19 bases between. Germline assignment: CDR1 LNHDA and CDR2 SQIVND (reference sequence). This CDR3 comprises 16 residues. The CDR3 spells CASSMDVGGEPYEQYF. The CDR3 nucleotides read TGTGCCAGTAGTATGGACGTGGGCGGGGAACCATACGAGCAGTACTTC. Variable domain in full (rest from reference TRBV19 and TRBJ2-7): DGGITQSPKYLFRKEGQNVTLSCEQNLNHDAMYWYRQDPGQGLRLIYYSQIVNDFQKGDIAEGYSVSREKKESFPLTVTSAQKNPTAFYLCASSMDVGGEPYEQYFGPGTRLTVT.

This clone appeared a single time. This chain joins TRBV29-1 and TRBJ1-2; possible D gene TRBD1, 5 bases. The germline gives CDR1 SQVTM, CDR2 ANQGSEA. The CDR3 is 11 residues long. Trimming removed 6 bases at V and 7 bases at J, with 12 bases between. The DNA of the CDR3 is TGCAGCGTGCCGTGGGGGGGTGGCTACACCTTC. As protein: CSVPWGGGYTF.

The V gene is TRBV19, the J gene TRBJ2-7; D may be TRBD2 (5 bases). The CDR3 extends over 15 amino acids. Germline CDR1 is LNHDA and CDR2 is SQIVND (reference sequence). V was shortened by 6 bases and J by 5 bases, with 20 bases between the two germline ends. CDR3 coding DNA: TGTGCCAGTAGATACCGAGACTACCTTTCTGACGAGCAGTACTTC. It specifies CASRYRDYLSDEQYF.

The J gene is TRBJ2-3, the V gene TRBV2, with D tentatively TRBD1 (5 bases). With 2 bases removed from V and 1 base from J, the gap between germline ends came to 13 bases. This CDR3 has 16 amino acids. Looked up from germline, CDR1 is SNHLY and CDR2 is FYNNEI. Here the CDR3 DNA reads TGTGCCAGCAGTGAATATCCGACAGTCCGCACAGATACGCAGTATTTT. This gives the protein CASSEYPTVRTDTQYF.

The CDR3 is CASILTGWDTEAFF. CDR3 DNA sequence: TGTGCCAGCATCCTGACAGGGTGGGACACTGAAGCTTTCTTT. The V call is TRBV6-5, the J call TRBJ1-1, with 7 positions matching TRBD1. Germline lookup yields CDR1 MNHEY and CDR2 SVGAGI. The CDR3 totals 14 residues. The V and J ends lost 7 bases and 3 bases, in that order; junction bases with no gene match: 8.

The genes are TRBV5-6 and TRBJ1-2, with a possible D match to TRBD1 (6 bases). Trimming removed 5 bases from V and 7 bases from J, with 18 bases in between. Germline V CDR1 and CDR2: SGHDT, YYEEEE. The CDR3 runs 14 residues. In DNA form, the CDR3 reads TGTGCCAGCAGATCTTACAGGGACGTCGGTGGCTACACCTTC. Translating gives CASRSYRDVGGYTF.

This rearrangement joins TRBV28 to TRBJ2-7; 10 bases are a match to TRBD1. V trimming: 1 base; J trimming: 1 base; junction bases outside the gene matches: 10. Germline V gives CDR1 MDHEN, CDR2 SYDVKM. The CDR3 has 18 residues. CDR3 in DNA: TGTGCCAGCAGTTTATACTGGGGACAGGGGTTAGAATCCTACGAGCAGTACTTC. Residues: CASSLYWGQGLESYEQYF.

V usage is TRBV28 and J usage is TRBJ1-5, with TRBD1 matching 7 bases. V trimming: 6 bases; J trimming: 0 bases; junction bases outside the gene matches: 8. This CDR3 is 16 amino acids long. CDR1 is MDHEN, CDR2 SYDVKM, per germline. This chain's CDR3 is CASRHHRGYSNQPQHF. CDR3 nucleotide sequence: TGTGCCAGCAGGCATCACAGGGGTTATAGCAATCAGCCCCAGCATTTT.

This clone was seen only a few times. CDR3 sequence: CASSYSGVFNYGYTF. The CDR3 bases are TGTGCCAGCAGTTACTCAGGGGTCTTCAACTATGGCTACACCTTC. The chain has TRBV6-5 and TRBJ1-2, with D maybe TRBD1 (5 bases). Trimming left V 0 bases short and J 2 bases short, with 10 bases between. This CDR3 is built from 15 residues. Germline V gene sequence: CDR1 MNHEY, CDR2 SVGAGI.